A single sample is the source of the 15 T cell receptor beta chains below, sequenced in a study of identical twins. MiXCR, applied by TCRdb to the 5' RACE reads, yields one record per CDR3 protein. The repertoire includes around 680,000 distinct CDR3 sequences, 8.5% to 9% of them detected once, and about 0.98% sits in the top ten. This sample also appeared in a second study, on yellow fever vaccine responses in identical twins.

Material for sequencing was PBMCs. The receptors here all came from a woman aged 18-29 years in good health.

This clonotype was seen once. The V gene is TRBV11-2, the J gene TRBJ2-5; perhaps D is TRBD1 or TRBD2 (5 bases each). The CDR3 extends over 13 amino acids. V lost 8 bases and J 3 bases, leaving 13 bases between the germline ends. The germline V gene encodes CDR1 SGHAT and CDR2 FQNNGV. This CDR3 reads CASRDLIKETQYF. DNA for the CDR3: TGTGCCAGCCGGGACCTCATTAAAGAGACCCAGTACTTC.

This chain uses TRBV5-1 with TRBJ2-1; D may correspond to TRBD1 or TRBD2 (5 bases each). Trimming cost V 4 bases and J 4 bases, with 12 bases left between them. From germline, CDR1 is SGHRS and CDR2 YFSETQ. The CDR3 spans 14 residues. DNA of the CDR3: TGCGCCAGCAGCACACGGGACGGATACAATGAGCAGTTCTTC. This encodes CASSTRDGYNEQFF.

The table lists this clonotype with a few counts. The CDR3 loop reads CASSFRALSNYGYTF. CDR3 in DNA: TGTGCCAGCAGCTTCAGGGCCCTATCTAACTATGGCTACACCTTC. The rearrangement links TRBV11-2 to TRBJ1-2, with D maybe TRBD1 (5 bases). CDR3 length: 15 residues. V lost 3 bases, J lost 0 bases, and 11 bases lay in between. CDR1 and CDR2 from the germline V gene are SGHAT and FQNNGV.

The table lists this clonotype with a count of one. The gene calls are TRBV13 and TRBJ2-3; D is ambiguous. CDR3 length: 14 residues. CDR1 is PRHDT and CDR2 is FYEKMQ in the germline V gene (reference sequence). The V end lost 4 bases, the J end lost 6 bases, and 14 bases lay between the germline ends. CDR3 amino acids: CASSSPLHKDTQYF. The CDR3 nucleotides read TGTGCCAGCAGCTCCCCCCTACACAAGGATACGCAGTATTTT. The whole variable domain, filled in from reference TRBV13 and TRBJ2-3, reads AAGVIQSPRHLIKEKRETATLKCYPIPRHDTVYWYQQGPGQDPQFLISFYEKMQSDKGSIPDRFSAQQFSDYHSELNMSSLELGDSALYFCASSSPLHKDTQYFGPGTRLTVL.

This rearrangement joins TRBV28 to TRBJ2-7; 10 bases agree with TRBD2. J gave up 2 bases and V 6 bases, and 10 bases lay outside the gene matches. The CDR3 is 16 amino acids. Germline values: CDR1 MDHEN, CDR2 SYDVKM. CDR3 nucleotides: TGTGCCAGCAGGCTAACCCTAGCGGGAGTCACCTACGAGCAGTACTTC. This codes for CASRLTLAGVTYEQYF.

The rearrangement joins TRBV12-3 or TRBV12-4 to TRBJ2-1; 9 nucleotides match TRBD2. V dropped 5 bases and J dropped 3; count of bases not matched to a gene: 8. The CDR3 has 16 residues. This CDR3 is CASSPLGLAYYNEQFF. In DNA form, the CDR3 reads TGTGCCAGCAGTCCCTTAGGACTAGCGTACTACAATGAGCAGTTCTTC.

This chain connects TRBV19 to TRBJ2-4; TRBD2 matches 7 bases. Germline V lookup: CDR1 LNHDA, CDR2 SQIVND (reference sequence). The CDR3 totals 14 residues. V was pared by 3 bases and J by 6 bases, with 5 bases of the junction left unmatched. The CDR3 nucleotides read TGTGCCAGTAGTATGTCGCGGGAGCGAAACATTCAGTACTTC. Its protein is CASSMSRERNIQYF.

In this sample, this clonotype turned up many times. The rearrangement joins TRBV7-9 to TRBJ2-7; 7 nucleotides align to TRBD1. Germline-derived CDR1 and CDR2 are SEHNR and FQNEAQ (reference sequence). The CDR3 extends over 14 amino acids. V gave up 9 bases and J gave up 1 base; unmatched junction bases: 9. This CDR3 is CASTTGAKSYEQYF. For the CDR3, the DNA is TGTGCCAGTACAACAGGGGCGAAATCCTACGAGCAGTACTTC.

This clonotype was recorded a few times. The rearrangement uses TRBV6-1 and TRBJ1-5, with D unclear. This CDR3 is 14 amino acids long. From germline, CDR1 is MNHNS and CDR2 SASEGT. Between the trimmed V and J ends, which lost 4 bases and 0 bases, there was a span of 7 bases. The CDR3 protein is CASSGRNSNQPQHF. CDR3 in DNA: TGTGCCAGCAGTGGGCGGAATAGCAATCAGCCCCAGCATTTT.

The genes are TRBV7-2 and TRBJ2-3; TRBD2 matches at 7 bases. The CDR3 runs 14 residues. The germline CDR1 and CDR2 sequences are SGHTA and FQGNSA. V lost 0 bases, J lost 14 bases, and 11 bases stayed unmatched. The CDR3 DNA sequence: TGTGCCAGCAGCTTAGCGCGAGGGCGGGAGCGTTTGTATTTT. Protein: CASSLARGRERLYF.

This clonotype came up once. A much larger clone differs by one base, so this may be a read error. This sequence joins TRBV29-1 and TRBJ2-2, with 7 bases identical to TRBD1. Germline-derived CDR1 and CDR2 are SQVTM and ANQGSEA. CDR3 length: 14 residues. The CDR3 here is CSIATDRNIGELFF. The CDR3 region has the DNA TGCAGCATTGCGACGGACAGGAACATCGGGGAGCTGTTTTTT.

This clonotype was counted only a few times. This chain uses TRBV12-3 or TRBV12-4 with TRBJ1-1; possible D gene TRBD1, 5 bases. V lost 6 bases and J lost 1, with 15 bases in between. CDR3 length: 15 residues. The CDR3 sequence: CASSPLGTGNTEAFF. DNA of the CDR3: TGTGCCAGCAGCCCCCTAGGGACGGGGAACACTGAAGCTTTCTTT.

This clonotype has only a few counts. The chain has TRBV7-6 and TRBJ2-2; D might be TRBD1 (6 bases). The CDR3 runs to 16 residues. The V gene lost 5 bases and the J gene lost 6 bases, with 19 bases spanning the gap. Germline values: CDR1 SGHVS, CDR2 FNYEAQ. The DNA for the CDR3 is TGTGCCAGCAGCCGAGCCGGGACACCTTCCCCCGGGGAGCTGTTTTTT. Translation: CASSRAGTPSPGELFF.

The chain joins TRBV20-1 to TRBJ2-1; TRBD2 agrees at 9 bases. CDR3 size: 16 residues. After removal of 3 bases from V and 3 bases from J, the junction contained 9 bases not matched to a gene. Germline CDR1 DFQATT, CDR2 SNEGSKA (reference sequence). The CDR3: CSARNSGRGIYNEQFF. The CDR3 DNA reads TGCAGTGCTAGGAATAGCGGGAGAGGAATCTACAATGAGCAGTTCTTC.

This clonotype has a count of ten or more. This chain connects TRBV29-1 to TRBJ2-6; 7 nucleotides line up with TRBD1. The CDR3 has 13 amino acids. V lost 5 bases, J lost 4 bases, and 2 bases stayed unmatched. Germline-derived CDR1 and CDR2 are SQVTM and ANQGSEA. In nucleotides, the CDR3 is TGCAGCGTTACGGACAGGGGGGCCAACGTCCTGACTTTC. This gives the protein CSVTDRGANVLTF.